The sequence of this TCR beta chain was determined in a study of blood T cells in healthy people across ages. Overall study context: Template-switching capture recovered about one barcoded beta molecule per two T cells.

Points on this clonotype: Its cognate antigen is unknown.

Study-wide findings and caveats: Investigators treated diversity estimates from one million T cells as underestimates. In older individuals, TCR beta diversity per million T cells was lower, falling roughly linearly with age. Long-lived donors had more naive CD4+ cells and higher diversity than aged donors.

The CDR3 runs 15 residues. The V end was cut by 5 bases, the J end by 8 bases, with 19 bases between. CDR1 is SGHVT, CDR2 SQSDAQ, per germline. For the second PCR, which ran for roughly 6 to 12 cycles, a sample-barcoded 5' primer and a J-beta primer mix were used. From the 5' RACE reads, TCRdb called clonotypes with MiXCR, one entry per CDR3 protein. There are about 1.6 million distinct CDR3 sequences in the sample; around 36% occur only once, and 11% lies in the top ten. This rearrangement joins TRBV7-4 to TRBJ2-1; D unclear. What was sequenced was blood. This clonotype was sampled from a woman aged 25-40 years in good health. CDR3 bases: TGTGCCAGCAGCGCAAACTACCAACCCTTTTATGAGCAGTTCTTC. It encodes CASSANYQPFYEQFF.